Described below is a single T cell receptor beta chain sequence and its context. The data originate from a study of control samples from healthy donors and cancer patients. Clones were read by immunoSEQ multiplex PCR, and TCRdb kept only the in-frame ones, dropping some. The sample has 75,000 to 90,000 clones, 89% seen once. This receptor was obtained from a man aged 50-60 years in good health. Sequences were obtained from blood.

CDR3 in DNA: TGTGCCAGCAGCTTATACAGGGGTAACACAGATACGCAGTATTTT. Its protein is CASSLYRGNTDTQYF. This rearrangement joins TRBV11-2 to TRBJ2-3, with 7 nucleotides matching TRBD1. V trimming: 2 bases; J trimming: 2 bases; junction bases outside the gene matches: 4. CDR3 length equals 15 residues. Germline CDR1 reads SGHAT; CDR2 reads FQNNGV.